These T cell receptor beta chains were read from a single sample in a study of blood T cell repertoires in COVID-19. Profiled with immunoSEQ multiplex PCR; TCRdb holds only in-frame clones, not every one. The table includes 180,000 or so clones, roughly 77% detected once. Input material: peripheral blood. The receptors here all came from an elderly woman with COVID-19, enrolled during active disease. CDR3s include the opening cysteine and the closing phenylalanine or tryptophan. The order of the fields is CDR3 length, J gene, D gene, clone size, V gene, CDR3 DNA, CDR3 protein. A D gene is named only where the DNA matches it firmly. The listing skips clone size in some rows; elsewhere it reads once, few, many or a size class.

cdr3_length: 12
j_call: TRBJ1-1
d_call: TRBD1
clone_size: .
v_call: TRBV27
cdr3_nt: TGTGCCAGCAGTTCGACAGGGGGGGAAGCTTTCTTT
cdr3_aa: CASSSTGGEAFF

cdr3_length: 16
j_call: TRBJ2-1
d_call: TRBD2
clone_size: .
v_call: TRBV5-1
cdr3_nt: TGCGCCAGCAGCTCCCAGGGAGCGGGAGTTTACAATGAGCAGTTCTTC
cdr3_aa: CASSSQGAGVYNEQFF

cdr3_length: 14
j_call: TRBJ2-4
d_call: .
clone_size: .
v_call: TRBV3-1/TRBV3-2
cdr3_nt: TGTGCCAGCAGCCAACCCTTTGCCAAAAACATTCAGTACTTC
cdr3_aa: CASSQPFAKNIQYF

cdr3_length: 13
j_call: TRBJ1-2
d_call: .
clone_size: .
v_call: TRBV11-2
cdr3_nt: TGTGCCAGCAGCTTAGAATGGCGGGGCGGCTACACCTTC
cdr3_aa: CASSLEWRGGYTF

cdr3_length: 15
j_call: TRBJ2-7
d_call: TRBD1
clone_size: few
v_call: TRBV9
cdr3_nt: TGTGCCAGCAGCGCCGGACAGGGGTTTCCCTACGAGCAGTACTTC
cdr3_aa: CASSAGQGFPYEQYF

cdr3_length: 17
j_call: TRBJ1-6
d_call: .
clone_size: .
v_call: TRBV6-1
cdr3_nt: TGTGCCAGCAGTGAACGCGGGGGGAGCTCCTATAATTCACCCCTCCACTTT
cdr3_aa: CASSERGGSSYNSPLHF

cdr3_length: 17
j_call: TRBJ2-1
d_call: TRBD2
clone_size: .
v_call: TRBV24-1
cdr3_nt: TGTGCCACCAGTGAAGGAATCGGACTAGCGGGGGGCTATGAGCAGTTCTTC
cdr3_aa: CATSEGIGLAGGYEQFF

cdr3_length: 16
j_call: TRBJ2-2
d_call: TRBD2
clone_size: once
v_call: TRBV6-5
cdr3_nt: TGTGCCAGCAGTTACGGGACTAGCGGGAGGGGACGGGAGCTGTTTTTT
cdr3_aa: CASSYGTSGRGRELFF

cdr3_length: 16
j_call: TRBJ2-3
d_call: TRBD2
clone_size: .
v_call: TRBV15
cdr3_nt: TGTGCCACCAGCAGGACCCGGGGGGGCAGCAGAGATACGCAGTATTTT
cdr3_aa: CATSRTRGGSRDTQYF

cdr3_length: 12
j_call: TRBJ2-3
d_call: .
clone_size: .
v_call: TRBV4-2
cdr3_nt: TGTGCCAGCAGCCAAGCTCTAGATACGCAGTATTTT
cdr3_aa: CASSQALDTQYF

cdr3_length: 16
j_call: TRBJ1-1
d_call: TRBD1
clone_size: few
v_call: TRBV10-3
cdr3_nt: TGTGCCATCAGCGGGCGGACAGGGGGGCCGGACACTGAAGCTTTCTTT
cdr3_aa: CAISGRTGGPDTEAFF

cdr3_length: 15
j_call: TRBJ2-4
d_call: .
clone_size: .
v_call: TRBV6-5
cdr3_nt: TGTGCCAGCAGGAATAGACGGGGAGCCAAAAACATTCAGTACTTC
cdr3_aa: CASRNRRGAKNIQYF

cdr3_length: 15
j_call: TRBJ2-7
d_call: TRBD1
clone_size: once
v_call: TRBV28
cdr3_nt: TGTGCCAGCAGCTCAGACAGGGGGCGAACCTACGAGCAGTACTTC
cdr3_aa: CASSSDRGRTYEQYF

cdr3_length: 14
j_call: TRBJ1-2
d_call: TRBD1
clone_size: .
v_call: TRBV29-1
cdr3_nt: TGCAGCGTGGCTCCCGGGACAGCGATGGGTGGCTACACCTTC
cdr3_aa: CSVAPGTAMGGYTF

cdr3_length: 13
j_call: TRBJ1-1
d_call: .
clone_size: .
v_call: TRBV29-1
cdr3_nt: TGCAGCGTTGTGGGCAGGCAGAACACTGAAGCTTTCTTT
cdr3_aa: CSVVGRQNTEAFF

cdr3_length: 15
j_call: TRBJ2-1
d_call: TRBD1
clone_size: .
v_call: TRBV7-9
cdr3_nt: TGTGCCAGCAGCGTCGGGACAGGGGATTTTAATGAGCAGTTCTTC
cdr3_aa: CASSVGTGDFNEQFF

cdr3_length: 13
j_call: TRBJ1-2
d_call: .
clone_size: .
v_call: TRBV30
cdr3_nt: TGTGCCTGTAACCTTTGGGGGCGGGATGGCTACACCTTC
cdr3_aa: CACNLWGRDGYTF

cdr3_length: 14
j_call: TRBJ1-4
d_call: TRBD1
clone_size: few
v_call: TRBV3-1/TRBV3-2
cdr3_nt: TGTGCCAGCAGCCGAGGACAGGGGAATGAAAAACTGTTTTTT
cdr3_aa: CASSRGQGNEKLFF

cdr3_length: 13
j_call: TRBJ1-2
d_call: TRBD1
clone_size: .
v_call: TRBV19
cdr3_nt: TGTGCCAGTAGTGGGGACAGTGACTATGGCTACACCTTC
cdr3_aa: CASSGDSDYGYTF

cdr3_length: 13
j_call: TRBJ1-2
d_call: .
clone_size: .
v_call: TRBV15
cdr3_nt: TGTGCCACCAGCACCCCCGGGGGGAATGGCTACACCTTC
cdr3_aa: CATSTPGGNGYTF

cdr3_length: 16
j_call: TRBJ2-5
d_call: TRBD2
clone_size: once
v_call: TRBV5-5
cdr3_nt: TGTGCCAGCAGCCGCTGGACTAGCGGGCGGGGGGGGACCCAGTACTTC
cdr3_aa: CASSRWTSGRGGTQYF

cdr3_length: 14
j_call: TRBJ1-1
d_call: TRBD1
clone_size: .
v_call: TRBV20-1
cdr3_nt: TGCAGTGCTAGTCCCGGGACAGGGGGACCTGAAGCTTTCTTT
cdr3_aa: CSASPGTGGPEAFF

cdr3_length: 12
j_call: TRBJ1-2
d_call: .
clone_size: .
v_call: TRBV6-2/TRBV6-3
cdr3_nt: TGTGCCAGCAGTTATTCCGGCTATGGCTACACCTTC
cdr3_aa: CASSYSGYGYTF

cdr3_length: 15
j_call: TRBJ2-2
d_call: .
clone_size: .
v_call: TRBV28
cdr3_nt: TGTGCCAGTCGTAAAGGAGGGCCGAACACCGGGGAGCTGTTTTTT
cdr3_aa: CASRKGGPNTGELFF

cdr3_length: 13
j_call: TRBJ2-7
d_call: TRBD1
clone_size: .
v_call: TRBV10-3
cdr3_nt: TGTGCCATCACCAGGGACAGATCCTACGAGCAGTACTTC
cdr3_aa: CAITRDRSYEQYF

cdr3_length: 13
j_call: TRBJ2-3
d_call: .
clone_size: once
v_call: TRBV5-4
cdr3_nt: TGTGCCAGCAGCTTGAGCGGCACAGATACGCAGTATTTT
cdr3_aa: CASSLSGTDTQYF

cdr3_length: 14
j_call: TRBJ2-5
d_call: TRBD2
clone_size: .
v_call: TRBV6-5
cdr3_nt: TGTGCCAGCAGTCCCGGACTAGCCTCCGAGACCCAGTACTTC
cdr3_aa: CASSPGLASETQYF

cdr3_length: 14
j_call: TRBJ2-5
d_call: TRBD1
clone_size: .
v_call: TRBV5-1
cdr3_nt: TGCGCCAGCTCTTCACAGGGGGCCGAAGAGACCCAGTACTTC
cdr3_aa: CASSSQGAEETQYF

cdr3_length: 21
j_call: TRBJ2-3
d_call: .
clone_size: .
v_call: TRBV2
cdr3_nt: TGTGCCAGCACCCGGGTCCGAGAAGGATTTCAAGCCACCTACGGCCTAGATACGCAGTATTTT
cdr3_aa: CASTRVREGFQATYGLDTQYF

cdr3_length: 15
j_call: TRBJ2-5
d_call: TRBD2
clone_size: .
v_call: TRBV11-3
cdr3_nt: TGTGCCAGCAGCTCAGGACTAGCGGGGAAAGAGACCCAGTACTTC
cdr3_aa: CASSSGLAGKETQYF

cdr3_length: 16
j_call: TRBJ2-3
d_call: TRBD2
clone_size: .
v_call: TRBV9
cdr3_nt: TGTGCCAGCAGCCCTAGACTAGCGGGGGCCACAGATACGCAGTATTTT
cdr3_aa: CASSPRLAGATDTQYF

cdr3_length: 12
j_call: TRBJ1-2
d_call: .
clone_size: .
v_call: TRBV28
cdr3_nt: TGTGCCAGCAGTTTTCAGGTCAATGGCTACACCTTC
cdr3_aa: CASSFQVNGYTF

cdr3_length: 14
j_call: TRBJ2-1
d_call: .
clone_size: .
v_call: TRBV5-1
cdr3_nt: TGCGCCAGCAGCTTGTACATTACCTACAATGAGCAGTTCTTC
cdr3_aa: CASSLYITYNEQFF

cdr3_length: 15
j_call: TRBJ2-7
d_call: TRBD1
clone_size: .
v_call: TRBV18
cdr3_nt: TGTGCCAGCTCACCACGACAGGGGGCGGCATACGAGCAGTACTTC
cdr3_aa: CASSPRQGAAYEQYF

cdr3_length: 11
j_call: TRBJ2-7
d_call: .
clone_size: .
v_call: TRBV28
cdr3_nt: TGTGCCAGCAGTTTCTATTCCGAGCAGTACTTC
cdr3_aa: CASSFYSEQYF

cdr3_length: 14
j_call: TRBJ1-4
d_call: .
clone_size: .
v_call: TRBV7-9
cdr3_nt: TGTGCCAGCAGCTTACGTCGGACTAATGAAAAACTGTTTTTT
cdr3_aa: CASSLRRTNEKLFF

cdr3_length: 14
j_call: TRBJ1-6
d_call: .
clone_size: .
v_call: TRBV7-8
cdr3_nt: TGTGCCAGCAGCTTACGACAGGATAATTCACCCCTCCACTTT
cdr3_aa: CASSLRQDNSPLHF

cdr3_length: 13
j_call: TRBJ1-2
d_call: .
clone_size: .
v_call: TRBV9
cdr3_nt: TGTGCCAGCAGCGTAGGGTACAGGGAAGGCTACACCTTC
cdr3_aa: CASSVGYREGYTF

cdr3_length: 20
j_call: TRBJ2-3
d_call: .
clone_size: .
v_call: TRBV21-1
cdr3_nt: TGTGCCAGCAGCAAGAAGCGGCCGGGACTAGCGGGGGGCCACCCAGATACGCAGTATTTT
cdr3_aa: CASSKKRPGLAGGHPDTQYF

cdr3_length: 20
j_call: TRBJ2-3
d_call: TRBD2
clone_size: many
v_call: TRBV28
cdr3_nt: TGTGCCAGCAGTAAGCGGGGGGTGGCGACTAGCGGGAGGGCCACAGATACGCAGTATTTT
cdr3_aa: CASSKRGVATSGRATDTQYF

cdr3_length: 15
j_call: TRBJ2-4
d_call: TRBD2
clone_size: .
v_call: TRBV14
cdr3_nt: TGTGCCAGCAGGCCTAGCGGGACGCCATGGGGCATTCAGTACTTC
cdr3_aa: CASRPSGTPWGIQYF

cdr3_length: 18
j_call: TRBJ1-1
d_call: TRBD1
clone_size: .
v_call: TRBV7-9
cdr3_nt: TGTGCCAGCAGCCCCCGGGACAGGGTGTTTTTCATGAACACTGAAGCTTTCTTT
cdr3_aa: CASSPRDRVFFMNTEAFF

cdr3_length: 14
j_call: TRBJ2-3
d_call: TRBD1
clone_size: .
v_call: TRBV5-1
cdr3_nt: TGCGCCAGCAGCCCTACAGGGGTGAGCCAGCGCGGGTATTTT
cdr3_aa: CASSPTGVSQRGYF

cdr3_length: 15
j_call: TRBJ1-2
d_call: TRBD1
clone_size: .
v_call: TRBV10-3
cdr3_nt: TGTGCCATCACAAACCGGGACAGGGGAGACTATGGCTACACCTTC
cdr3_aa: CAITNRDRGDYGYTF

cdr3_length: 16
j_call: TRBJ1-3
d_call: .
clone_size: .
v_call: TRBV28
cdr3_nt: TGTGCCAGCAGTTTGGGGGGACCGATCTCTGGAAACACCATATATTTT
cdr3_aa: CASSLGGPISGNTIYF

cdr3_length: 15
j_call: TRBJ2-5
d_call: TRBD2
clone_size: .
v_call: TRBV5-1
cdr3_nt: TGCGCCAGCAGAACCGGGACTAGCGGGGGAGAGACCCAGTACTTC
cdr3_aa: CASRTGTSGGETQYF

cdr3_length: 16
j_call: TRBJ2-3
d_call: TRBD2
clone_size: .
v_call: TRBV19
cdr3_nt: TGTGCCACTAACCCCACGGGAGGGGACTACACAGATACGCAGTATTTT
cdr3_aa: CATNPTGGDYTDTQYF

cdr3_length: 20
j_call: TRBJ2-2
d_call: .
clone_size: .
v_call: TRBV21-1
cdr3_nt: TGTGCCAGCAGCGAAAATACGATAGCGGGAGGGCCTAAGAGCACCGGGGAGCTGTTTTTT
cdr3_aa: CASSENTIAGGPKSTGELFF

cdr3_length: 15
j_call: TRBJ2-7
d_call: .
clone_size: .
v_call: TRBV10-2
cdr3_nt: TGCGCCAGCAGTGATGGAGGCGGGCAGGCCTACGAGCAGTACTTC
cdr3_aa: CASSDGGGQAYEQYF

cdr3_length: 16
j_call: TRBJ2-3
d_call: TRBD2
clone_size: .
v_call: TRBV27
cdr3_nt: TGTGCCAGCAGTCCACTCCCTAGCGGGCGCACAGATACGCAGTATTTT
cdr3_aa: CASSPLPSGRTDTQYF

cdr3_length: 13
j_call: TRBJ2-7
d_call: TRBD1
clone_size: .
v_call: TRBV7-9
cdr3_nt: TGTGCCAGCAGCCGGACAGGGTCTTACGAGCAGTACTTC
cdr3_aa: CASSRTGSYEQYF

cdr3_length: 14
j_call: TRBJ2-5
d_call: TRBD1
clone_size: .
v_call: TRBV5-1
cdr3_nt: TGCGCCAGCAGCTGGGCGACAGGGGAAGAGACCCAGTACTTC
cdr3_aa: CASSWATGEETQYF

cdr3_length: 14
j_call: TRBJ1-5
d_call: .
clone_size: few
v_call: TRBV2
cdr3_nt: TGTGCCAGCAGTTTTCACAGGGATGGTCAGCCCCAGCATTTT
cdr3_aa: CASSFHRDGQPQHF

cdr3_length: 17
j_call: TRBJ2-6
d_call: TRBD2
clone_size: .
v_call: TRBV11-2
cdr3_nt: TGTGCCAGCAGCCCACCTGGGGGGGTCCCCGGGGCCAACGTCCTGACTTTC
cdr3_aa: CASSPPGGVPGANVLTF